This T cell receptor beta chain emerged from a study of regulatory T cells in long-lasting Graves disease. Time point meaning: newly diagnosed GD, antithyroid drugs for less than 3 months. PBMC-derived RNA was used for the TCR library. From an endocrinology department in Xi'an, China, came the patients. The study's findings and limits: TCR diversity in persistent Graves' patients was below that of newly diagnosed ones. Persistent disease was associated with favored TRBV28 usage and with favored use of TRBJ1-2 and TRBJ2-5.

Arm-PCR with iRepertoire HTBI primers amplified the CDR3 regions for these TCR beta libraries. Each CDR3 protein gets one entry after TCRdb re-called the multiplex PCR reads with MiXCR. The data contain 350,000 to 500,000 distinct CDR3 sequences, about 14% of them singletons. There are 15 residues in the CDR3. The V gene's germline CDR1 is SGHKS and CDR2 YYEKEE (reference sequence). V dropped 3 bases and J dropped 0 bases, with 12 bases sitting between them. A word on this clonotype: No antigen is known for it.

The sample was also linked to a second study, of T cells in Graves' hyperthyroidism and ophthalmopathy.

The receptor was isolated from a woman between 45 and 65 years old with Graves disease. The chain has TRBV5-5 and TRBJ1-1, with D perhaps matching TRBD1 (5 bases). Here the sequenced sample was peripheral blood mononuclear cells (PBMCs), taken at new diagnosis, from a patient treated with antithyroid drugs. The CDR3 DNA reads TGTGCCAGCAGCTACGAGGACACCATGAACACTGAAGCTTTCTTT. Encoded protein: CASSYEDTMNTEAFF. The variable domain in full, completed from reference TRBV5-5 and TRBJ1-1, reads DAGVTQSPTHLIKTRGQQVTLRCSPISGHKSVSWYQQVLGQGPQFIFQYYEKEERGRGNFPDRFSARQFPNYSSELNVNALLLGDSALYLCASSYEDTMNTEAFFGQGTRLTVV.